Listed below are T cell receptor beta chains from one sample, sequenced in a study of cytomegalovirus exposure and HLA in healthy donors. Measured with immunoSEQ multiplex PCR; TCRdb has only the in-frame clones, and not every one. In the table there are about 120,000 clones, around 78% of which are singletons. Source material: PBMCs. These receptors came from a woman between 35 and 50 years old in good health and CMV-seronegative. Both conserved end residues are part of each CDR3.

j_call | cdr3_length | v_call | cdr3_aa
TRBJ2-7 | 17 | TRBV19 | CASSSGVAGGVPYEQYF
TRBJ2-1 | 14 | TRBV13 | CASTQGHLYNEQFF
TRBJ2-2 | 14 | TRBV5-1 | CASSYQGVPGELFF
TRBJ2-7 | 15 | TRBV18 | CASSPGTGSPYEQYF
TRBJ2-5 | 17 | TRBV15 | CATSRDPSGGGQETQYF
TRBJ2-7 | 14 | TRBV19 | CASSYPGQGFEQYF
TRBJ1-1 | 16 | TRBV19 | CASSRTSRTANTEAFF
TRBJ2-7 | 14 | TRBV5-1 | CASSLEQSTGEQYF
TRBJ2-7 | 15 | TRBV27 | CASSLAYRGPYEQYF
TRBJ2-1 | 16 | TRBV4-2 | CASSQEPSGTYNEQFF
TRBJ1-5 | 14 | TRBV5-1 | CASRVSGGDQPQHF
TRBJ2-7 | 13 | TRBV7-2 | CASSLAGVPEQYF
TRBJ2-2 | 16 | TRBV5-4 | CASSPGTSGSTGELFF
TRBJ2-3 | 12 | TRBV7-9 | CASSWAGDTQYF
TRBJ2-3 | 15 | TRBV9 | CASSVVSGGSSTQYF